Presented here are 16 T cell receptor beta chains from one specimen sequenced in a study of T-cell memory formation after mild COVID-19. TCRdb passed the 5' RACE reads through MiXCR, listing each CDR3 protein once. The sample has 350,000 to 450,000 distinct CDR3 sequences, 24% seen once. The sample was PBMCs or a T cell subset sorted from them (not recorded which). The receptors were sampled from an adult woman who had mild COVID-19 (a few samples of this study predate the infection). Cell type and time point are not known.

V usage is TRBV5-1 and J usage is TRBJ1-1; TRBD1 is a possible D gene (5 bases). CDR1 and CDR2 from the germline V gene are SGHRS and YFSETQ. This CDR3 has 14 amino acids. V dropped 1 base and J dropped 1 base, with 8 bases sitting between them. CDR3 sequence: CASSLHGTNTEAFF. In DNA form, the CDR3 reads TGCGCCAGCAGCTTGCACGGGACGAACACTGAAGCTTTCTTT.

There are many counts of this clonotype. This chain connects TRBV5-1 to TRBJ2-5, with a possible D match to TRBD1 (5 bases). Trimming left V 4 bases short and J 4 bases short, with 17 bases between. CDR1 and CDR2 from the germline V gene are SGHRS and YFSETQ. The CDR3 loop spans 15 amino acids. CDR3: CASSETQGYGETQYF. The DNA for the CDR3 is TGCGCCAGCAGCGAGACTCAGGGTTACGGAGAGACCCAGTACTTC.

The chain combines TRBV15 with TRBJ2-2; D possibly corresponds to TRBD1 (6 bases). This CDR3 contains 18 residues. Germline V gene data show CDR1 as LNHNV and CDR2 as YYDKDF (reference sequence). Trimming pared 0 bases from V and 1 base from J, leaving 15 bases between. The CDR3 DNA sequence: TGTGCCACCAGCAGAGATTTCGGGCAGGGGATGAACACCGGGGAGCTGTTTTTT. This sequence encodes CATSRDFGQGMNTGELFF. Full variable domain (missing parts from reference TRBV15 and TRBJ2-2): DAMVIQNPRYQVTQFGKPVTLSCSQTLNHNVMYWYQQKSSQAPKLLFHYYDKDFNNEADTPDNFQSRRPNTSFCFLDIRSPGLGDTAMYLCATSRDFGQGMNTGELFFGEGSRLTVL.

There are a few counts of this clonotype. The chain couples TRBV24-1 to TRBJ2-5; a weak D match, TRBD2 (7 bases). V was pared by 5 bases and J by 4 bases, with 19 bases between. This CDR3 region has 16 residues. Germline V gene data show CDR1 as KGHDR and CDR2 as SFDVKD. In DNA form, the CDR3 reads TGTGCCACCAGTGCCGCGGGACACAGGGAGGGAGAGACCCAGTACTTC. Translated, it gives CATSAAGHREGETQYF.

The sample holds a few counts of this clonotype. The chain carries TRBV7-9 and TRBJ2-7, with 8 bases aligning to TRBD1. V was clipped by 7 bases and J by 5 bases; unmatched bases: 16. CDR3 size: 16 residues. In germline, CDR1 is SEHNR, CDR2 FQNEAQ (reference sequence). This chain's CDR3 is CASIPGTGLPSDEQYF. The CDR3 nucleotides read TGTGCCAGCATCCCGGGGACAGGACTCCCGTCCGACGAGCAGTACTTC.

Ten or more counts support this clonotype. The chain combines TRBV29-1 with TRBJ1-2; 7 nucleotides line up with TRBD1. After removal of 8 bases from V and 3 bases from J, the junction contained 12 bases not matched to a gene. The germline gives CDR1 SQVTM, CDR2 ANQGSEA. The CDR3 totals 14 residues. CDR3 bases: TGCAGCATTCGAACAGGGGCTGCCTACTATGGCTACACCTTC. Translation gives CSIRTGAAYYGYTF.

For this clonotype: One end of the junction is discordant with germline, which a read error may explain. The chain's CDR3 is CASSLGLAPTDTQYF. CDR3 in DNA: TGTGCTAGCAGCTTAGGACTAGCGCCCACAGATACGCAGTATTTT. The chain is built from TRBV7-7 and TRBJ2-3, with TRBD2 matching over 9 bases. This CDR3 is built from 15 residues. CDR1 and CDR2 (germline): SSHAT, FNYEAQ (reference sequence).

V and J are TRBV5-1 and TRBJ2-7; TRBD1 agrees at 9 bases. The germline CDR1 and CDR2 sequences are SGHRS and YFSETQ. V trimming: 0 bases; J trimming: 6 bases; junction bases outside the gene matches: 7. This CDR3 has 15 residues. CDR3 sequence: CASSLAGGTGTEQYF. CDR3 DNA: TGCGCCAGCAGCTTGGCTGGTGGGACAGGGACCGAGCAGTACTTC.

The CDR3 here is CATSDSPTGHPYQETQYF. Written as DNA, the CDR3 is TGTGCCACCAGTGATTCCCCCACGGGACATCCGTACCAAGAGACCCAGTACTTC. The chain joins TRBV24-1 to TRBJ2-5, with D maybe TRBD1 (6 bases). This CDR3 is 18 amino acids long. The V and J ends lost 2 bases and 0 bases respectively, with 18 bases between them. Per germline, CDR1 KGHDR and CDR2 SFDVKD.

V usage is TRBV7-7 and J usage is TRBJ2-2; no definite D call. Deletions cut 2 bases from V and 5 bases from J, with 9 bases between. The germline gives CDR1 SSHAT, CDR2 FNYEAQ (reference sequence). The CDR3 spans 14 residues. CDR3: CASSLLGRTGELFF. CDR3 in DNA: TGTGCCAGCAGCTTATTAGGTCGGACCGGGGAGCTGTTTTTT.

This chain links TRBV5-1 with TRBJ2-7; the match to TRBD1 covers 9 bases. CDR1 SGHRS and CDR2 YFSETQ come from the germline V gene. The V and J ends lost 2 bases and 4 bases, in that order; junction bases with no gene match: 7. This CDR3 comprises 15 residues. In DNA, the CDR3 is TGCGCCAGCAGCTTAGGACAGGGGAGTACTTACGAGCAGTACTTC. Its translation: CASSLGQGSTYEQYF.

The rearrangement links TRBV15 to TRBJ1-5; 9 nucleotides match TRBD1. The length of the CDR3 is 16 residues. The V gene's germline CDR1 is LNHNV and CDR2 YYDKDF (reference sequence). V trimming: 1 base; J trimming: 3 bases; junction bases outside the gene matches: 4. The CDR3 DNA is TGTGCCACCAGCAGAGGATTACAGGGGGCCAATCAGCCCCAGCATTTT. It yields the protein CATSRGLQGANQPQHF.

The genes are TRBV5-1 and TRBJ2-7, with D possibly TRBD2 on 6 matching bases. The V end was cut by 0 bases, the J end by 6 bases, with 10 bases between. Germline CDR1 SGHRS, CDR2 YFSETQ. CDR3 length equals 13 residues. The CDR3 sequence is CASSLGTTLEQYF. The CDR3 DNA reads as TGCGCCAGCAGCTTGGGGACTACCCTCGAGCAGTACTTC.

The chain is built from TRBV25-1 and TRBJ2-7, with D perhaps matching TRBD2 (7 bases). The germline V gene has CDR1 MGHDK and CDR2 SYGVNS. Trimming removed 4 bases from V and 5 bases from J, with 18 bases in between. The CDR3 extends over 15 amino acids. CDR3 region: CASSVSRGALNEQYF. The CDR3 DNA reads as TGTGCCAGCAGTGTTTCCCGGGGGGCGCTAAACGAGCAGTACTTC.

The rearrangement uses TRBV5-5 and TRBJ1-2; no definite D call. The CDR3 consists of 12 residues. Germline lookup yields CDR1 SGHKS and CDR2 YYEKEE (reference sequence). V lost 6 bases and J lost 1, with 7 bases in between. CDR3 DNA: TGTGCCAGCACCCGGAGTAACTATGGCTACACCTTC. Translated, it gives CASTRSNYGYTF.

This clonotype turned up a few times. The chain combines TRBV24-1 with TRBJ1-1; D not resolved. V was clipped by 3 bases and J by 9 bases, with 7 bases between them. Germline V gene data show CDR1 as KGHDR and CDR2 as SFDVKD. This CDR3 comprises 11 residues. Here the CDR3 reads CATSDTFKAFF. The DNA for the CDR3 is TGTGCCACCAGTGATACCTTTAAAGCTTTCTTT.